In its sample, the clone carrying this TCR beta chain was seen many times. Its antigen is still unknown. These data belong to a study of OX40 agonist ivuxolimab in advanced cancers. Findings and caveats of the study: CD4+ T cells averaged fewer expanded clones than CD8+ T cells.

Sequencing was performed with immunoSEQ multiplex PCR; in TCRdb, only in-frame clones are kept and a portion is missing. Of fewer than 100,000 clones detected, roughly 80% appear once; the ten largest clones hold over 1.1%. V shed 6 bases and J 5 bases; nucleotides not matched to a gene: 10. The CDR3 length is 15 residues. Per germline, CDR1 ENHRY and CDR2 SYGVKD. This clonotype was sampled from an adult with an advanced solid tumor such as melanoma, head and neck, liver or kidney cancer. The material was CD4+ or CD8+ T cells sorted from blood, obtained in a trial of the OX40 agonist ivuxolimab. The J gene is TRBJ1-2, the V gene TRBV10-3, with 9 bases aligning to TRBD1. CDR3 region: CAISDRDREGYGYTF. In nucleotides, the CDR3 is TGTGCCATCAGCGACCGGGACAGGGAGGGGTATGGCTACACCTTC.